The 32 T cell receptor beta chains listed next were all sequenced from one sample in a study of blood T cell repertoires in COVID-19. The assay was immunoSEQ multiplex PCR, and TCRdb's table has in-frame clones only and misses some. The sample consists of under 350,000 clones, around 90% of them appearing once. Sequenced: peripheral blood. Receptors originate from a man aged 50-60 years with acute or convalescent COVID-19.

In this sample, this clone turned up once. The CDR3 loop reads CASSRGTGGYTF. The CDR3 DNA reads as TGTGCCAGTAGTAGAGGGACTGGAGGCTACACCTTC. The chain employs TRBV19 and TRBJ1-2; the D gene is possibly TRBD1 (5 bases). Germline CDR1 LNHDA, CDR2 SQIVND (reference sequence). The CDR3 length is 12 residues. Trimming shortened V by 4 bases and J by 8 bases, and 11 bases separated the two germline ends.

The chain carries TRBV7-9 and TRBJ2-2, with 9 nucleotides matching TRBD1. The V gene end was trimmed by 4 bases and the J gene end by 4 bases; junction bases not matched to a gene: 4. Germline V lookup: CDR1 SEHNR, CDR2 FQNEAQ (reference sequence). The CDR3 consists of 15 residues. The CDR3 region is CASSSGTGPTGELFF. The CDR3 nucleotides read TGTGCCAGCAGCTCCGGGACAGGGCCCACCGGGGAGCTGTTTTTT.

V gene TRBV6-5 combines with J gene TRBJ1-5, with 7 bases that match TRBD1. Germline-derived CDR1 and CDR2 are MNHEY and SVGAGI. V dropped 0 bases and J dropped 4; count of bases not matched to a gene: 3. CDR3 size: 15 residues. This chain's CDR3 is CASSYSGQPNQPQHF. CDR3 nucleotide sequence: TGTGCCAGCAGTTACTCGGGACAGCCAAATCAGCCCCAGCATTTT.

Only one count was recorded for this clone. The chain joins TRBV9 to TRBJ2-5; possible D gene TRBD2, 7 bases. The CDR3 runs to 13 residues. Looked up from germline, CDR1 is SGDLS and CDR2 is YYNGEE. V lost 4 bases and J 6 bases, leaving 13 bases between the germline ends. In DNA form, the CDR3 reads TGTGCCAGCAGCCCACGGGGGGCGAAGACCCAGTACTTC. Amino acid sequence: CASSPRGAKTQYF.

V usage is TRBV19 and J usage is TRBJ2-2, with TRBD2 as a possible D gene (6 bases). The germline V gene has CDR1 LNHDA and CDR2 SQIVND (reference sequence). The CDR3 contains 16 residues. V was trimmed by 4 bases and J by 6 bases, leaving 18 bases between them. This CDR3 reads CASSTSLLAGSGELFF. In nucleotides, the CDR3 is TGTGCCAGTAGTACCAGCCTGCTCGCGGGGTCCGGGGAGCTGTTTTTT. Supplemented by reference TRBV19 and TRBJ2-2, the full variable domain reads DGGITQSPKYLFRKEGQNVTLSCEQNLNHDAMYWYRQDPGQGLRLIYYSQIVNDFQKGDIAEGYSVSREKKESFPLTVTSAQKNPTAFYLCASSTSLLAGSGELFFGEGSRLTVL.

This chain links TRBV11-3 with TRBJ2-2; maybe TRBD1 (5 bases). The V end lost 4 bases, the J end lost 7 bases, and 10 bases lay between the germline ends. The CDR3 runs 13 residues. The germline V gene has CDR1 SGHNT and CDR2 YENEEA. CDR3 bases: TGTGCCAGCAGCTCCCCAGGGATCGGGGAGCTGTTTTTT. Its protein is CASSSPGIGELFF.

This clone is a singleton in its sample. This chain uses TRBV11-3 with TRBJ2-5; the match to TRBD1 covers 10 bases. Germline V lookup: CDR1 SGHNT, CDR2 YENEEA. CDR3 length: 15 residues. Trimming cost V 5 bases and J 7 bases; bases outside gene matches: 10. The CDR3 region is CASSPAGTGEGTQYF. CDR3 nucleotide sequence: TGTGCCAGCAGCCCCGCGGGGACAGGGGAAGGGACCCAGTACTTC.

The DNA of the CDR3 is TGTGCCAGTAGTATAGGGGCCCGATCAGGCACTGAAGCTTTCTTT. Amino acids: CASSIGARSGTEAFF. The chain employs TRBV19 and TRBJ1-1, with D hard to call. V dropped 1 base and J dropped 4 bases, with 13 bases sitting between them. The CDR3 has 15 residues. CDR1 and CDR2 (germline): LNHDA, SQIVND (reference sequence).

The chain carries TRBV15 and TRBJ2-4, with D perhaps matching TRBD1 (6 bases). The CDR3 has 18 residues. Germline CDR1 is LNHNV and CDR2 is YYDKDF (reference sequence). V lost 5 bases, J lost 0 bases, and 20 bases lay in between. The CDR3 sequence is CATSGHQGPPLAKNIQYF. CDR3 sequence (DNA): TGTGCCACCAGCGGCCATCAGGGGCCCCCTTTAGCCAAAAACATTCAGTACTTC.

A word on this clone: The sample contains more than one DNA sequence encoding this CDR3. The chain employs TRBV9 and TRBJ1-1, with D possibly being TRBD1 (6 bases). With 0 bases removed from V and 3 bases from J, the gap between germline ends came to 6 bases. Per germline, CDR1 SGDLS and CDR2 YYNGEE. The CDR3 extends over 13 amino acids. The CDR3 DNA is TGTGCCAGCAGCGTAGGACAGGACACTGAAGCTTTCTTT. Its translation: CASSVGQDTEAFF.

The CDR3 reads CASSQVRDGGNSPLHF. In DNA form, the CDR3 reads TGTGCCAGCAGCCAAGTGCGGGACGGAGGGAATTCACCCCTCCACTTT. This sequence joins TRBV3-1 (or the pseudogene TRBV3-2) and TRBJ1-6; maybe TRBD1 (5 bases). The V and J ends lost 1 base and 7 bases respectively, with 14 bases between them. The CDR3 totals 16 residues. Germline CDR1 reads LGHDT; CDR2 reads YNNKEL (reference sequence).

This chain joins TRBV10-2 and TRBJ2-1; D gene unclear. The CDR3 extends over 14 amino acids. Trimming removed 4 bases at V and 1 base at J, with 8 bases between. The germline V gene has CDR1 WSHSY and CDR2 SAAADI. CDR3 bases: TGCGCCAGCAGTGCAAGTCGGTCCTACAATGAGCAGTTCTTC. Protein: CASSASRSYNEQFF.

The chain employs TRBV19 and TRBJ2-7; 11 bases map to TRBD1. The junction had 6 bases not matched to a gene; V was cut back by 5 bases and J by 3 bases. The germline V gene has CDR1 LNHDA and CDR2 SQIVND (reference sequence). The CDR3 length is 15 residues. This CDR3 reads CASSSGQGAFYEQYF. Written as DNA, the CDR3 is TGTGCCAGTAGTTCAGGACAGGGGGCGTTCTACGAGCAGTACTTC. The whole variable domain, remainder taken from reference TRBV19 and TRBJ2-7, is DGGITQSPKYLFRKEGQNVTLSCEQNLNHDAMYWYRQDPGQGLRLIYYSQIVNDFQKGDIAEGYSVSREKKESFPLTVTSAQKNPTAFYLCASSSGQGAFYEQYFGPGTRLTVT.

The V call is TRBV2, the J call TRBJ2-7; TRBD1 matches 10 bases. The CDR3 consists of 17 residues. CDR1 is SNHLY, CDR2 FYNNEI, per germline. V lost 4 bases, J lost 0 bases, and 9 bases stayed unmatched. As DNA, the CDR3 is TGTGCCAGCAGTGTTCGGGACAGGGGCCCGAGCTCCTACGAGCAGTACTTC. Amino acid sequence: CASSVRDRGPSSYEQYF.

The V and J genes are TRBV4-1 and TRBJ1-6; possible D gene TRBD1, 5 bases. The CDR3 covers 16 residues. The V end lost 2 bases, the J end lost 9 bases, and 17 bases lay between the germline ends. Per the germline V gene, CDR1 is MGHRA and CDR2 is YSYEKL. The CDR3 region is CASSQPWAGVGSPLHF. CDR3 in DNA: TGCGCCAGCAGCCAACCTTGGGCGGGGGTCGGTTCACCCCTCCACTTT.

This clone has only one observation. The chain carries TRBV5-1 and TRBJ2-7; D gene uncertain. Germline V CDR1 and CDR2: SGHRS, YFSETQ. Trimming removed 3 bases from V and 1 base from J, with 11 bases in between. This CDR3 has 14 residues. In nucleotides, the CDR3 is TGCGCCAGCAGCTCGGTGACGGGTTCCTACGAGCAGTACTTC. Translating it yields CASSSVTGSYEQYF.

The CDR3 DNA reads TGTGCCAGCACCCTAGGGGGTATGAGCACTGAAGCTTTCTTT. Residues: CASTLGGMSTEAFF. The rearrangement links TRBV11-2 to TRBJ1-1, with D possibly matching TRBD1 (6 bases). The CDR3 is 14 residues long. V dropped 7 bases and J dropped 4 bases, with 16 bases sitting between them. Germline V gene lookup returns CDR1 SGHAT and CDR2 FQNNGV.

The genes are TRBV3-1 (or the pseudogene TRBV3-2) and TRBJ2-5; 11 nucleotides line up with TRBD2. The CDR3 runs to 14 residues. The J segment lost 5 bases and the V segment lost 2 bases, leaving 1 base of the junction unmatched. Germline lookup yields CDR1 LGHDT and CDR2 YNNKEL (reference sequence). Here the CDR3 DNA reads TGTGCCAGCAGCCAAAGACTAGCGGGGGAGACCCAGTACTTC. Protein product: CASSQRLAGETQYF.

The chain uses TRBV2 and TRBJ2-7, with no clear D. V gave up 5 bases and J gave up 5 bases, with 10 bases separating them. The germline V gene has CDR1 SNHLY and CDR2 FYNNEI. The CDR3 contains 12 residues. The CDR3 DNA sequence: TGTGCCAGCAGTACACGACTTCACGAGCAGTACTTC. Encoded protein: CASSTRLHEQYF.

The chain has TRBV6-6 and TRBJ2-2, with D unclear. Germline V CDR1 and CDR2: MNHNY, SVGAGI (reference sequence). Trimming stripped 7 bases from V and 2 bases from J, with 14 bases between. The length of the CDR3 is 15 residues. This CDR3 is CASITDTANTGELFF. The CDR3 bases are TGTGCCAGCATTACCGACACAGCAAACACCGGGGAGCTGTTTTTT.

The rearrangement joins TRBV5-1 to TRBJ2-1; 12 bases agree with TRBD2. The CDR3 contains 15 residues. The ends lost 3 bases at V and 9 bases at J; junction bases unmatched: 7. CDR1 is SGHRS and CDR2 is YFSETQ in the germline V gene. The CDR3 sequence is CASSSLAGGSTEQFF. The CDR3 nucleotides are TGCGCCAGCAGCTCACTAGCGGGGGGATCTACTGAGCAGTTCTTC.

V usage is TRBV28 and J usage is TRBJ1-4; 8 bases are a match to TRBD1. J was trimmed by 6 bases and V by 8 bases; bases with no gene match: 5. Germline CDR1 MDHEN, CDR2 SYDVKM. This CDR3 contains 13 residues. DNA for the CDR3: TGTGCCAGCTTGACAGGGGTGGATGAAAAACTGTTTTTT. Protein product: CASLTGVDEKLFF.

This chain connects TRBV6-5 to TRBJ1-6; perhaps TRBD1 as D (5 bases). The CDR3 spans 12 residues. CDR1 is MNHEY, CDR2 SVGAGI, per germline. The germline V and J ends were trimmed by 11 bases and 7 bases, with 12 bases remaining between them. The CDR3 is CALGAFNSPLHF. The CDR3 DNA follows: TGTGCCTTAGGGGCTTTCAATTCACCCCTCCACTTT.

Only a few counts were recorded for this clone. The J gene is TRBJ1-4, the V gene TRBV9; 8 bases are shared with TRBD1. The CDR3 runs to 15 residues. Trimming at V came to 4 bases and at J to 7 bases, leaving 9 bases not matched to a gene. CDR1 and CDR2 from the germline V gene are SGDLS and YYNGEE. The CDR3 reads CASSLGQGETEKLFF. The DNA for the CDR3 is TGTGCCAGCAGCCTCGGACAGGGTGAGACTGAAAAACTGTTTTTT.

The J gene is TRBJ1-1, the V gene TRBV30; 7 nucleotides align to TRBD1. CDR3 length equals 14 residues. The V gene's germline CDR1 is GTSNPN and CDR2 SVGIG (reference sequence). The CDR3 sequence: CASSKGGLNTEAFF. CDR3 nucleotide sequence: TGTGCTTCGAGTAAAGGGGGCTTGAACACTGAAGCTTTCTTT.

This rearrangement joins TRBV5-1 to TRBJ2-7; D is unclear. The CDR3 has 12 amino acids. The V end lost 0 bases, the J end lost 5 bases, and 6 bases lay between the germline ends. Germline V gene lookup returns CDR1 SGHRS and CDR2 YFSETQ. This chain's CDR3 is CASSLGGHEQYF. CDR3 DNA sequence: TGCGCCAGCAGCTTGGGTGGCCACGAGCAGTACTTC.

This clone was detected once. The chain links TRBV30 to TRBJ1-5, with D possibly TRBD1 on 5 matching bases. This CDR3 contains 14 residues. The V gene's germline CDR1 is GTSNPN and CDR2 SVGIG (reference sequence). Trimming stripped 1 base from V and 5 bases from J, with 12 bases between. The CDR3 reads CAWSEWGGDQPQHF. The CDR3 DNA sequence: TGTGCCTGGAGTGAATGGGGGGGGGATCAGCCCCAGCATTTT.

This chain uses TRBV3-1 (or the pseudogene TRBV3-2) with TRBJ2-2; no clear D gene. This CDR3 has 15 residues. CDR1 and CDR2 (germline): LGHDT, YNNKEL (reference sequence). Trimming took off 3 bases at V and 2 bases at J, with 10 bases between the two ends. As DNA, the CDR3 is TGTGCCAGCAGCCATCTTGCAAGCAACACCGGGGAGCTGTTTTTT. The encoded protein is CASSHLASNTGELFF.

The V and J genes are TRBV30 and TRBJ1-6; D may be TRBD1 (5 bases). The CDR3 loop spans 17 amino acids. V was shortened by 0 bases and J by 0 bases, with 12 bases between the two germline ends. Germline-derived CDR1 and CDR2 are GTSNPN and SVGIG (reference sequence). As DNA, the CDR3 is TGTGCCTGGAGTGTACCAGGCGGGGGCTCCTATAATTCACCCCTCCACTTT. This sequence encodes CAWSVPGGGSYNSPLHF.

This rearrangement joins TRBV10-2 to TRBJ2-7; no reliable D call. The CDR3 has 14 amino acids. Germline CDR1 reads WSHSY; CDR2 reads SAAADI. V was clipped by 3 bases and J by 2 bases, with 11 bases between them. CDR3 protein: CASSDPGPTYEQYF. The DNA for the CDR3 is TGCGCCAGCAGTGACCCAGGTCCCACCTACGAGCAGTACTTC.

V gene TRBV19 combines with J gene TRBJ2-7, with D unresolved. The CDR3 totals 15 residues. In germline, CDR1 is LNHDA, CDR2 SQIVND (reference sequence). The ends were cut back, 5 bases at V and 0 bases at J, with 14 bases in the middle. As DNA, the CDR3 is TGTGCCAGTAGTTATGGCGGAGCTCGCTCCTACGAGCAGTACTTC. Translation: CASSYGGARSYEQYF. Full variable domain (remainder filled in from reference TRBV19 and TRBJ2-7): DGGITQSPKYLFRKEGQNVTLSCEQNLNHDAMYWYRQDPGQGLRLIYYSQIVNDFQKGDIAEGYSVSREKKESFPLTVTSAQKNPTAFYLCASSYGGARSYEQYFGPGTRLTVT.

The chain joins TRBV5-5 to TRBJ2-7, with 7 bases matching TRBD2. The CDR3 is 15 amino acids. V lost 0 bases and J lost 2; bases outside the gene matches: 5. The V gene's germline CDR1 is SGHKS and CDR2 YYEKEE (reference sequence). CDR3 coding DNA: TGTGCCAGCAGCTTGGCCGCGGGAGTAGCCTACGAGCAGTACTTC. Translated, it gives CASSLAAGVAYEQYF.